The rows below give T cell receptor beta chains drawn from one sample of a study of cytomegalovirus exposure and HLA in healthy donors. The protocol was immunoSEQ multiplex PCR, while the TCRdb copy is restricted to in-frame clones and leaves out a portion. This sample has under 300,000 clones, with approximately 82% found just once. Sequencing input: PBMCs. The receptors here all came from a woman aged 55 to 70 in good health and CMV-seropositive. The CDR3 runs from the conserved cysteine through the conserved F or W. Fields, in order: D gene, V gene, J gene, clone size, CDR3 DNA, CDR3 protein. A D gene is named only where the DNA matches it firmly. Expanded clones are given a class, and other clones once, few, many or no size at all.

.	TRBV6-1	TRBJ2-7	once	TGTGCCAGCACCCTAGAAAGGGGCGAGCAGTACTTC	CASTLERGEQYF
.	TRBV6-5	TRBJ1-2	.	TGTGCCAGCAGTGGAACAGGAACCTATGGCTACACCTTC	CASSGTGTYGYTF
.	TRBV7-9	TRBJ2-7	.	TGTTCCAGCAGCGCGGGACGTTCCTACGAGCAGTACTTC	CSSSAGRSYEQYF
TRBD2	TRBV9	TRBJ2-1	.	TGTGCCAGCAGCGTAGCGGGAGGGACCTACAATGAGCAGTTCTTC	CASSVAGGTYNEQFF
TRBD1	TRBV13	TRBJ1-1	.	TGTGCCAGCAGCTCGAGACAGGGGGGAGCCAAAGCTTTCTTT	CASSSRQGGAKAFF
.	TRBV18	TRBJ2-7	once	TGTGCCAGCTCACCACAAAACGGGAAAGAGCAGTACTTC	CASSPQNGKEQYF
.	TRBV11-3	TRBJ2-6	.	TGTGCCAGCAGTCTATCAGGCTCTGGGGCCAACGTCCTGACTTTC	CASSLSGSGANVLTF
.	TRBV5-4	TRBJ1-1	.	TGTGCCAGCAGCTTGGGGACAGCGATCACTGAAGCTTTCTTT	CASSLGTAITEAFF
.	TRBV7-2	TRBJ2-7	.	TGTGCCAGCAGAGTGGGGAGCTCCTACGAGCAGTACTTC	CASRVGSSYEQYF
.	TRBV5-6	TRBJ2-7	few	TGTGCCAGCAGCCCACAGGGTTGGGAGCAGTACTTC	CASSPQGWEQYF
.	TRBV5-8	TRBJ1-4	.	TGTGCCAGCAGCTTGGGTAGAGGTTCTGAAAAACTGTTTTTT	CASSLGRGSEKLFF
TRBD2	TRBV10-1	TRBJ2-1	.	TGCGCCAGCGGCGGGACTAGCGGTAAGGGTGAGCAGTTCTTC	CASGGTSGKGEQFF
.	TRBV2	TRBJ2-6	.	TGTGCGGAGTCTGGGGCCAACGTCCTGACTTTC	CAESGANVLTF
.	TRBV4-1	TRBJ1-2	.	TGCGCCAGCAGCCAAGATCCCGGGGACTATGGCTACACCTTC	CASSQDPGDYGYTF
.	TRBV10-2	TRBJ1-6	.	TGCGCCAGCAGTGATCGGGGGGCTGAGTCTCCCCTCCACTTT	CASSDRGAESPLHF